The 7 T cell receptor beta chains reported below all come from one sample, sequenced in a study of blood T cell repertoires in COVID-19. This table comes from immunoSEQ multiplex PCR, and its TCRdb copy is limited to in-frame clones, with some not included. The data show some 260,000 clones, under 90% seen once. Input material: PBMCs or T cells enriched from blood (not recorded which). The receptor source for this set is a man younger than 45 with acute COVID-19.

CDR3 DNA sequence: TGTGCCAGCAGTCCCGACTCCAGCTCTGGAAACACCATATATTTT. Protein: CASSPDSSSGNTIYF. The chain employs TRBV6-6 and TRBJ1-3; D is unclear. This CDR3 is built from 15 residues. V lost 5 bases and J lost 0, with 11 bases in between. Germline assignment: CDR1 MNHNY and CDR2 SVGAGI (reference sequence).

This clone occurred many times. The chain uses TRBV6-5 and TRBJ1-2; tentative D call: TRBD1 (5 bases). The CDR3 is made up of 14 amino acids. V was pared by 6 bases and J by 6 bases, with 17 bases between. CDR1 and CDR2 (germline): MNHEY, SVGAGI. CDR3 nucleotide sequence: TGTGCCAGCAGAACTCGGGGGAGTGGCGATGGCTACACCTTC. Protein product: CASRTRGSGDGYTF.

The V gene is TRBV4-3, the J gene TRBJ2-1; D is unclear. Trimming cost V 4 bases and J 0 bases, with 13 bases left between them. The CDR3 totals 16 residues. The germline V gene has CDR1 LGHNA and CDR2 YSLEER. The CDR3 is CASSPFPGSSYNEQFF. DNA of the CDR3: TGCGCCAGCAGCCCCTTCCCAGGTAGCTCCTACAATGAGCAGTTCTTC.

The V gene is TRBV4-1, the J gene TRBJ2-5, with D unresolved. Germline CDR1 MGHRA, CDR2 YSYEKL. The CDR3 sequence is 13 residues long. V lost 4 bases, J lost 5 bases, and 11 bases lay in between. Here the CDR3 DNA reads TGCGCCAGCAGCCTGGCAATTCCCGAGACCCAGTACTTC. This sequence encodes CASSLAIPETQYF.

In regard to this clone: This is likely a read error, given that the CDR3 carries no conserved phenylalanine or tryptophan at its end. The DNA is left out, because the CDR3 cannot be placed on it with certainty; the CDR3 is given as TCRdb lists it. This chain connects TRBV5-6 to TRBJ2-3; the table calls TRBD2, which could not be checked here. Germline V gene lookup returns CDR1 SGHDT and CDR2 YYEEEE. The CDR3 region is 12 residues in length, termini included. The CDR3 reads CASSELAGLANV.

J is TRBJ1-1 and V is TRBV19; no definite D call. The CDR3 totals 12 residues. Germline CDR1 and CDR2: LNHDA and SQIVND (reference sequence). V shed 6 bases and J shed 3 bases, with 8 bases lying between them. The CDR3 nucleotides are TGTGCCAGTAGGCACCGGGACACTGAAGCTTTCTTT. It encodes CASRHRDTEAFF.

The chain carries TRBV5-4 and TRBJ2-3; D not resolved. This CDR3 comprises 17 residues. V was pared by 0 bases and J by 0 bases, with 14 bases between. Per germline, CDR1 SGHNT and CDR2 YYREEE (reference sequence). The CDR3 nucleotides read TGTGCCAGCAGCTTGGCGTCTAGACTCCCGAGCACAGATACGCAGTATTTT. Translation: CASSLASRLPSTDTQYF.